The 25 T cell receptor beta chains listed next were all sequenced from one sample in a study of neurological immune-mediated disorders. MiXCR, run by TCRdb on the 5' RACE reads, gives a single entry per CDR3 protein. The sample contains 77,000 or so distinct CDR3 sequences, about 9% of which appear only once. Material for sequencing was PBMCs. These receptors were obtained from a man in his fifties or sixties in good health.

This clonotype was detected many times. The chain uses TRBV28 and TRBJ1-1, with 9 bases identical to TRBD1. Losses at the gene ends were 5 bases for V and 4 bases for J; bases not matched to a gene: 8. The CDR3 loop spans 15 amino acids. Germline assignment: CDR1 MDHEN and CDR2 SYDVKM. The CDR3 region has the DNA TGTGCCAGCAGTCCACCGGGACAGGGAGGCACTGAAGCTTTCTTT. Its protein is CASSPPGQGGTEAFF. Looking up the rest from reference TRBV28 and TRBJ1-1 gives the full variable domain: DVKVTQSSRYLVKRTGEKVFLECVQDMDHENMFWYRQDPGLGLRLIYFSYDVKMKEKGDIPEGYSVSREKKERFSLILESASTNQTSMYLCASSPPGQGGTEAFFGQGTRLTVV.

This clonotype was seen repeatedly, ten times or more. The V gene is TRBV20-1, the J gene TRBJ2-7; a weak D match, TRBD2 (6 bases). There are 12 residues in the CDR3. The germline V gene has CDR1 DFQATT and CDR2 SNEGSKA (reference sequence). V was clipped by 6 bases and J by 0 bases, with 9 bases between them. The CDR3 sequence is CSAPGLSYEQYF. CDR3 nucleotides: TGCAGTGCCCCGGGACTCTCCTACGAGCAGTACTTC.

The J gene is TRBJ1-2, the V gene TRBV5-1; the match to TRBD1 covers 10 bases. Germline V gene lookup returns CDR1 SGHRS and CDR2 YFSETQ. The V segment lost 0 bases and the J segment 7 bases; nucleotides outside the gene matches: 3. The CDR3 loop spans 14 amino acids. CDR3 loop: CASSLVTGGRGYTF. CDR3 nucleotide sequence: TGCGCCAGCAGCTTGGTGACAGGGGGCCGTGGCTACACCTTC.

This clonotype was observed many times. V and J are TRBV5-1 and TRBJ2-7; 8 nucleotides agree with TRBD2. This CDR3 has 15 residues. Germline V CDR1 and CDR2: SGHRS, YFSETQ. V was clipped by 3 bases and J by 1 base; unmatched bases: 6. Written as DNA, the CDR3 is TGCGCCAGCAGCTCCTCCGGGACTAGGTCCTACGAGCAGTACTTC. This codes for CASSSSGTRSYEQYF. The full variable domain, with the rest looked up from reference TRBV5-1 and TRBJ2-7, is KAGVTQTPRYLIKTRGQQVTLSCSPISGHRSVSWYQQTPGQGLQFLFEYFSETQRNKGNFPGRFSGRQFSNSRSEMNVSTLELGDSALYLCASSSSGTRSYEQYFGPGTRLTVT.

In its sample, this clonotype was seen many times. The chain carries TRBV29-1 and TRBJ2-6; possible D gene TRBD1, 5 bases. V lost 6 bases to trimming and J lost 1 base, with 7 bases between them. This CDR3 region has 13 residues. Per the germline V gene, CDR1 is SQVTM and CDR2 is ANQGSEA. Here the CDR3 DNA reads TGCAGCGTCAGGGCGTCTGGGGCCAACGTCCTGACTTTC. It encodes CSVRASGANVLTF.

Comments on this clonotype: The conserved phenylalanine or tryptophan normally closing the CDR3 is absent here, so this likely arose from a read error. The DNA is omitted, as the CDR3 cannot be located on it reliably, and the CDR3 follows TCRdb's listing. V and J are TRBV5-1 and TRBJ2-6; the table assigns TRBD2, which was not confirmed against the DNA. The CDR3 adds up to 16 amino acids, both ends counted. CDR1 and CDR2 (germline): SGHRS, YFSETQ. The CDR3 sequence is CASSPTSGRGANVLTL.

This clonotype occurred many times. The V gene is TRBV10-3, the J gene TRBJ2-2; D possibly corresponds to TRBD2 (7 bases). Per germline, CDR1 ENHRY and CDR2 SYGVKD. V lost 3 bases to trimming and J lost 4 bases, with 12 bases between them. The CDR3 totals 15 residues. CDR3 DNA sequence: TGTGCCATCAGTGACCGGGGGGCCCCCACCGGGGAGCTGTTTTTT. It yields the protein CAISDRGAPTGELFF.

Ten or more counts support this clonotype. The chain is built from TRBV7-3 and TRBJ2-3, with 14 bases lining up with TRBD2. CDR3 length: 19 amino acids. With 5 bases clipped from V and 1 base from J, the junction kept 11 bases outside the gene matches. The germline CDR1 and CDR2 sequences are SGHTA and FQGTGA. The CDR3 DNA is TGTGCCAGCAGCCAGAAGACTAGCGGGGGGGCGAGGCGCACAGATACGCAGTATTTT. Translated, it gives CASSQKTSGGARRTDTQYF.

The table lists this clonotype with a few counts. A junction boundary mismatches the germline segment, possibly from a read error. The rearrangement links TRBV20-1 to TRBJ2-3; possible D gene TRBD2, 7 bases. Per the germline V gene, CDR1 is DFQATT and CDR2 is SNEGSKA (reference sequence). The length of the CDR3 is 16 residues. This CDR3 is CSAGGAAGASTNTQYF. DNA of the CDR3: TGCAGTGCTGGGGGGGCGGCGGGGGCAAGCACAAATACGCAGTATTTT.

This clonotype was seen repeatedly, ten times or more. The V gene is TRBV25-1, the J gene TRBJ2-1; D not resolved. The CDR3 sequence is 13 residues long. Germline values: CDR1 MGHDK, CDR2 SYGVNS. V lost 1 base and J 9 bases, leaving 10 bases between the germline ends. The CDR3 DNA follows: TGTGCCAGCAGTGAATCAAGGGTAGGTGAGCAGTTCTTC. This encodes CASSESRVGEQFF.

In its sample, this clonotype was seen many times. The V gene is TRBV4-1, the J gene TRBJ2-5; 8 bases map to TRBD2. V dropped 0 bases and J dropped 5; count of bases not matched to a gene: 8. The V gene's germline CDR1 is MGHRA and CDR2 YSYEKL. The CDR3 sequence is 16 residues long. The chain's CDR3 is CASSQDGGATWETQYF. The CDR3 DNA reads TGCGCCAGCAGCCAAGACGGGGGGGCTACCTGGGAGACCCAGTACTTC.

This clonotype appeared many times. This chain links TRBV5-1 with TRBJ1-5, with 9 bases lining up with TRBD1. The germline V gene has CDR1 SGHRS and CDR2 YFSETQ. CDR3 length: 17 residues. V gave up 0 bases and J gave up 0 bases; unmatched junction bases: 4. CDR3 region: CASSLEGQGNSNQPQHF. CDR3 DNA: TGCGCCAGCAGCTTGGAGGGACAGGGCAATAGCAATCAGCCCCAGCATTTT. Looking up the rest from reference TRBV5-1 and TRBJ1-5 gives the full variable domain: KAGVTQTPRYLIKTRGQQVTLSCSPISGHRSVSWYQQTPGQGLQFLFEYFSETQRNKGNFPGRFSGRQFSNSRSEMNVSTLELGDSALYLCASSLEGQGNSNQPQHFGDGTRLSIL.

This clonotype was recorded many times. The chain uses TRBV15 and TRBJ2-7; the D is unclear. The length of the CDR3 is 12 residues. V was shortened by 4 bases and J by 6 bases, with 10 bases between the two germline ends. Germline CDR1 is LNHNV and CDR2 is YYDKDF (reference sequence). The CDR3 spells CATSMTFGEQYF. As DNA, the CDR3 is TGTGCCACCAGCATGACGTTTGGCGAGCAGTACTTC.

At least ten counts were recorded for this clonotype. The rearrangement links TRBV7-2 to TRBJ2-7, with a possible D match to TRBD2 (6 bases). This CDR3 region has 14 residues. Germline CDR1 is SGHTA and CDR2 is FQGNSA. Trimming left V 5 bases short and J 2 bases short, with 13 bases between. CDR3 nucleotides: TGTGCCAGCAGCGGGCGGGGAGGCCCCTACGAGCAGTACTTC. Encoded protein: CASSGRGGPYEQYF. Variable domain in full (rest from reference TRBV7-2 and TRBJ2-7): GAGVSQSPSNKVTEKGKDVELRCDPISGHTALYWYRQSLGQGLEFLIYFQGNSAPDKSGLPSDRFSAERTGGSVSTLTIQRTQQEDSAVYLCASSGRGGPYEQYFGPGTRLTVT.

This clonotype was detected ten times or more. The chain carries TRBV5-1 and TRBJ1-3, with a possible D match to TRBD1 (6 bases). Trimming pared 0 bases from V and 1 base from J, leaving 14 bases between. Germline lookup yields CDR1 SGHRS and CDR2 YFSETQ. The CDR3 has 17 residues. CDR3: CASSLEGGPISGNTIYF. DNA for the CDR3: TGCGCCAGCAGCTTGGAGGGGGGACCGATTTCTGGAAACACCATATATTTT.

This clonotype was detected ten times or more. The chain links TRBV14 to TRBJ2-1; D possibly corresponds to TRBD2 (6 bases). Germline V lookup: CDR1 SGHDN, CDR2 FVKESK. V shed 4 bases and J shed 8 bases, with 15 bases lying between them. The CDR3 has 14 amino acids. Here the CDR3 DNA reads TGTGCCAGCAGCCCCCAACTAGCTGGCCATGAGCAGTTCTTC. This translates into CASSPQLAGHEQFF.

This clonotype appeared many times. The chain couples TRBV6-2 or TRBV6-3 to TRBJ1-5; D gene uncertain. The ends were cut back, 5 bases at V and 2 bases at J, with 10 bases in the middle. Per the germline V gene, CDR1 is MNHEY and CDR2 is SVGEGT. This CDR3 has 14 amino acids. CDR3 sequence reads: CASSRAGGNQPQHF. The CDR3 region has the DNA TGTGCCAGCAGTAGGGCTGGTGGCAATCAGCCCCAGCATTTT.

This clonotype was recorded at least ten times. CDR3 DNA sequence: TGCGCCAGCAGCCCCGGGGACTTCTCCTACGAGCAGTACTTC. It specifies CASSPGDFSYEQYF. This chain connects TRBV5-1 to TRBJ2-7, with a possible D match to TRBD2 (6 bases). Per the germline V gene, CDR1 is SGHRS and CDR2 is YFSETQ. Trimming took 4 bases from V and 0 from J, leaving 11 bases between them. The CDR3 totals 14 residues. Variable domain in full (rest from reference TRBV5-1 and TRBJ2-7): KAGVTQTPRYLIKTRGQQVTLSCSPISGHRSVSWYQQTPGQGLQFLFEYFSETQRNKGNFPGRFSGRQFSNSRSEMNVSTLELGDSALYLCASSPGDFSYEQYFGPGTRLTVT.

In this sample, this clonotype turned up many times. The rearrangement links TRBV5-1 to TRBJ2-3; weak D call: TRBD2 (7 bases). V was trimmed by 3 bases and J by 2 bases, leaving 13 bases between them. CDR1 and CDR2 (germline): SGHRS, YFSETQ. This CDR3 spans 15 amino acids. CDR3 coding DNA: TGCGCCAGCAGCTCCGGGGGGCTCCTCACAGATACGCAGTATTTT. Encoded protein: CASSSGGLLTDTQYF.

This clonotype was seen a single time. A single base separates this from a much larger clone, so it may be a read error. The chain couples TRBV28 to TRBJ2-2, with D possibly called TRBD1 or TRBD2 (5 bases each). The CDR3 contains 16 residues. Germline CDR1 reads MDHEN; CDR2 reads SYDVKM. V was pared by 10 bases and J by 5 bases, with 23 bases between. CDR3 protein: CATTSWGIPGTGELFF. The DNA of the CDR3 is TGTGCCACAACCTCCTGGGGGATCCCGGGAACCGGGGAGCTGTTTTTT.

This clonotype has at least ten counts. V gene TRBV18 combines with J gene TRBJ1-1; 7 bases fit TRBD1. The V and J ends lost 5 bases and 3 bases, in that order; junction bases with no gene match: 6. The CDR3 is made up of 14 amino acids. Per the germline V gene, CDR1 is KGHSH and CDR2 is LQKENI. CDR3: CASSNTQGYTEAFF. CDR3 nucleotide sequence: TGTGCCAGCTCAAACACACAGGGGTACACTGAAGCTTTCTTT.

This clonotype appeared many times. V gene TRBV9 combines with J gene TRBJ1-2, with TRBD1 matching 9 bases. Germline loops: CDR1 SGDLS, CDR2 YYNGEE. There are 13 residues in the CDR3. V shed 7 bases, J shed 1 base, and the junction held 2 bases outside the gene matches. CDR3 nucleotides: TGTGCCAGCCGGGACAGGGATAACTATGGCTACACCTTC. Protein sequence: CASRDRDNYGYTF.

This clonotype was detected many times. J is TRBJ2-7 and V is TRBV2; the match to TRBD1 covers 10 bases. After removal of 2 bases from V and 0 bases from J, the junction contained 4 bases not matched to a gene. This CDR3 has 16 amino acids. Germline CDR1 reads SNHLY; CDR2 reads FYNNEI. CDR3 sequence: CASSELGQGSSYEQYF. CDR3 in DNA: TGTGCCAGCAGTGAACTGGGACAGGGGAGCTCCTACGAGCAGTACTTC.

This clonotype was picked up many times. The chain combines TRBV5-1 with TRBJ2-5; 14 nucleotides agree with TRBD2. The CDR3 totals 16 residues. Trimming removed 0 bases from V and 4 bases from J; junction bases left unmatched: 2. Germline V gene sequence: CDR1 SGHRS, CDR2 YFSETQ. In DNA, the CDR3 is TGCGCCAGCAGCTTGGGACTAGCGGGGGGGCGAGAGACCCAGTACTTC. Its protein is CASSLGLAGGRETQYF.

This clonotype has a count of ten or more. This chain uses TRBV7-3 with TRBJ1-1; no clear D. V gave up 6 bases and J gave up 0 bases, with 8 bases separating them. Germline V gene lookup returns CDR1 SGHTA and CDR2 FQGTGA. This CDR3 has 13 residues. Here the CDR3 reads CASSVRMNTEAFF. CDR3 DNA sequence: TGTGCCAGCAGTGTCCGCATGAACACTGAAGCTTTCTTT.